This passage covers 8 T cell receptor beta chains from one sample sequenced in a study of T cells after yellow fever vaccination. TCRdb redid the calling of the 5' RACE reads with MiXCR, one entry per CDR3 protein. The sample has about 130,000 distinct CDR3 sequences, 7.5% to 10% seen once; the top ten hold almost 40%. The sample in question was CD8+ T cells sorted from PBMCs, obtained on the day of the yellow fever booster vaccination. The receptor source for this set is a man aged 18 to 29 who received the YFV17D yellow fever vaccine.

This clonotype occurred a few times. This sequence joins TRBV15 and TRBJ2-7; D may be TRBD1 or TRBD2 (7 bases each). Looked up from germline, CDR1 is LNHNV and CDR2 is YYDKDF (reference sequence). Trimming cost V 5 bases and J 2 bases, with 10 bases left between them. The CDR3 runs to 13 residues. The CDR3 here is CATSQGGAYEQYF. CDR3 nucleotides: TGTGCCACCAGCCAGGGGGGGGCCTACGAGCAGTACTTC.

This chain joins TRBV12-3 or TRBV12-4 and TRBJ2-1; D may be TRBD1 or TRBD2 (6 bases each). The CDR3 spans 15 residues. V lost 7 bases, J lost 2 bases, and 15 bases lay in between. CDR3 nucleotides: TGTGCCAGCAAAGTATGGGGGGCGGCCTACAATGAGCAGTTCTTC. Protein: CASKVWGAAYNEQFF.

The sample holds a few counts of this clonotype. The chain carries TRBV4-1 and TRBJ2-4; maybe TRBD1 (6 bases). The V gene lost 1 base and the J gene lost 0 bases, with 10 bases spanning the gap. Germline V CDR1 and CDR2: MGHRA, YSYEKL. The CDR3 length is 16 residues. The CDR3 spells CASSQGIGGAKNIQYF. DNA for the CDR3: TGCGCCAGCAGCCAAGGAATAGGGGGAGCCAAAAACATTCAGTACTTC.

The rearrangement links TRBV5-1 to TRBJ2-7; D is possibly TRBD1 or TRBD2 (5 bases each). Germline V gives CDR1 SGHRS, CDR2 YFSETQ. V gave up 4 bases and J gave up 4 bases, with 15 bases separating them. This CDR3 contains 14 residues. The CDR3 spells CASSREGPPYEQYV. The CDR3 DNA sequence: TGCGCCAGCAGCCGAGAGGGGCCCCCTTACGAGCAGTACGTC.

This clonotype was seen a few times. The rearrangement links TRBV4-1 to TRBJ1-1; 8 positions match TRBD1. The junction had 8 bases not matched to a gene; V was cut back by 0 bases and J by 5 bases. Germline V gene lookup returns CDR1 MGHRA and CDR2 YSYEKL. This CDR3 spans 16 amino acids. CDR3 nucleotides: TGCGCCAGCAGCCAAGAGCAGGGGGCGCTGGGAACTGAAGCTTTCTTT. Translating it yields CASSQEQGALGTEAFF.

This clonotype was seen only a few times. The chain employs TRBV7-3 and TRBJ2-1; D not certain. Germline CDR1 SGHTA, CDR2 FQGTGA. Trimming removed 2 bases from V and 0 bases from J, with 11 bases in between. CDR3 length: 16 residues. The CDR3 loop reads CASSLSTASSYNEQFF. In DNA, the CDR3 is TGTGCCAGCAGCTTATCAACAGCGAGCTCCTACAATGAGCAGTTCTTC.

This chain links TRBV12-3 or TRBV12-4 with TRBJ2-7; 9 bases match TRBD2. Trimming at V came to 3 bases and at J to 3 bases, leaving 6 bases not matched to a gene. CDR3 length: 15 amino acids. The CDR3 region is CASSFVSSGVYEQYF. For the CDR3, the DNA is TGTGCCAGCAGTTTTGTTTCTAGCGGGGTCTACGAGCAGTACTTC.

The chain carries TRBV6-1 and TRBJ2-1; 10 bases are a match to TRBD1. V dropped 2 bases and J dropped 3; count of bases not matched to a gene: 4. Germline assignment: CDR1 MNHNS and CDR2 SASEGT. There are 16 residues in the CDR3. CDR3 nucleotide sequence: TGTGCCAGCAGTGAAATCGGGACAGGGGTCTACAATGAGCAGTTCTTC. Protein: CASSEIGTGVYNEQFF.